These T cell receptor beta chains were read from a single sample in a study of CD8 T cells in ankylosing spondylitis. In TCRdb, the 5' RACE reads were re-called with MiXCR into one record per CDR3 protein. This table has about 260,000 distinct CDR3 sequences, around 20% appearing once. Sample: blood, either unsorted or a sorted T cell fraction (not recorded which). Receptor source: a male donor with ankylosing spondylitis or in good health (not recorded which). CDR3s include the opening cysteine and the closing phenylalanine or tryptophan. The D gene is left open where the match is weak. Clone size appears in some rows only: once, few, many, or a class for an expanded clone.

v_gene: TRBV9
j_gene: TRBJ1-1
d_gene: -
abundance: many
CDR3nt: TGTGCCAGCAGCACACCCACAGGGTCCACTGAAGCTTTCTTT
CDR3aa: CASSTPTGSTEAFF

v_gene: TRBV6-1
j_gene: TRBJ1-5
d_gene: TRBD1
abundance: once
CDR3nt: TGTGCCAGCAAAAAGGAAGGCAGGGGGTTGGGTCAGCCCCAGCATTTT
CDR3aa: CASKKEGRGLGQPQHF

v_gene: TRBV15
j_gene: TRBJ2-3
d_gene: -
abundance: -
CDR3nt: TGTGCCACCAGCAGAGAACTAAGGGGCACAGATACGCAGTATTTT
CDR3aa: CATSRELRGTDTQYF

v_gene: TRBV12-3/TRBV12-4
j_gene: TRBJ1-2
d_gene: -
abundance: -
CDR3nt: TGTGCCAGCAGTTTACGAGGGGGAGAGGACTATGGCTACACCTTC
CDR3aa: CASSLRGGEDYGYTF

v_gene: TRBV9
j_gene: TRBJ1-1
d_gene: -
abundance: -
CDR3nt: TGTGCCAGCAGCGTAGCAACGGGTACTGAAGCTTTCTTT
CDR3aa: CASSVATGTEAFF

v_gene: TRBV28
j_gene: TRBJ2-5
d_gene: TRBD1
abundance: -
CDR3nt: TGTGCCAGCAGTTTATTAGGACAGGGCGATGAAGAGACCCAGTACTTC
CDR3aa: CASSLLGQGDEETQYF

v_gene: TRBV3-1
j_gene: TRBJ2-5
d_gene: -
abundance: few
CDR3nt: TGTGCCAGCAGCCAAACCGGACGGTTCGAGACCCAGTACTTC
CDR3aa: CASSQTGRFETQYF

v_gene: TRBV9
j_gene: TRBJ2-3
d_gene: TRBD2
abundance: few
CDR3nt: TGTGCTAGCAGCGTGGGACTAGCGGGGGGCACAGATACGCAGTATTTT
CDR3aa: CASSVGLAGGTDTQYF

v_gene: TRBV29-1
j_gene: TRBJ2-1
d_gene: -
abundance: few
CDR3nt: TGCAGCGTTGAAGGGGGTTCAAACAATGAGCAGTTCTTC
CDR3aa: CSVEGGSNNEQFF

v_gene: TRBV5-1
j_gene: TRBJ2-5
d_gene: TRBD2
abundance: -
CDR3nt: TGCGCCAGCAGCGTTCGGGGGGTCCTGTACCAAGAGACCCAGTACTTC
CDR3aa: CASSVRGVLYQETQYF

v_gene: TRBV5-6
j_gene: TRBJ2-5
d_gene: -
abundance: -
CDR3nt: TGTGCCAGCAGCTTGGCTGGGGGGACCCAGTACTTC
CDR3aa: CASSLAGGTQYF

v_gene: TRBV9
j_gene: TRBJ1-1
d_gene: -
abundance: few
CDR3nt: TGTGCCAGCAGCGTAAGTGCGCTAATGAACACTGAAGCTTTCTTT
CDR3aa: CASSVSALMNTEAFF

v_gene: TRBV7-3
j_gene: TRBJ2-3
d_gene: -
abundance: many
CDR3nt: TGTGCCATCAGCATAATCGGGAGCCCGGGTACGCAGTATTTT
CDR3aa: CAISIIGSPGTQYF

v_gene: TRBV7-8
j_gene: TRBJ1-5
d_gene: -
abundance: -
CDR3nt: TGTGCCAGCAGCTTAGGAGATGAATCAGGGCCCCAGCATTTT
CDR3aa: CASSLGDESGPQHF

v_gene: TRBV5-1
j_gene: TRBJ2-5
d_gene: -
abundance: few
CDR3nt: TGCGCCAGCAGCTTGGTCCTAGCGAAAGAGACCCAGTACTTC
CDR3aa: CASSLVLAKETQYF

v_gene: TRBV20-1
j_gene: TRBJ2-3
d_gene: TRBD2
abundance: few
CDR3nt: TGCAGTGCTAGCCTAGCGGGGGGTACGCAGTATTTT
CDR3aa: CSASLAGGTQYF

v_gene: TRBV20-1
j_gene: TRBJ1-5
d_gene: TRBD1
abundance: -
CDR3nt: TGCAGTGCTAGTTACAGGGGGCGCAGCAATCAGCCCCAGCATTTT
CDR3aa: CSASYRGRSNQPQHF

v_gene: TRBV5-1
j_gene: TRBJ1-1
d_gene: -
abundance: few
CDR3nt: TGCGCCAGCAGCTTGATTGGGGTTCAGGCCACTGAAGCTTTCTTT
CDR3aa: CASSLIGVQATEAFF

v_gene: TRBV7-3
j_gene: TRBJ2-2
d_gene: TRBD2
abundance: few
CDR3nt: TGTGCCAGCAGCCAGTTAGCGGGAGGGCCGGGCACCGGGGAGCTGTTTTTT
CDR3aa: CASSQLAGGPGTGELFF

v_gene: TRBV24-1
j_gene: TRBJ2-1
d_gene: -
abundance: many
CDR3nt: TGTGCCACCAGTGATCTTCGAGGTCACTACAATGAGCAGTTCTTC
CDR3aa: CATSDLRGHYNEQFF

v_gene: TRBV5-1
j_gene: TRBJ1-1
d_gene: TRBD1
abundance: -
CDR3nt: TGCGCCAGCTCCCCTATCGGGACAGCGAACACTGAAGCTTTCTTT
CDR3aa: CASSPIGTANTEAFF

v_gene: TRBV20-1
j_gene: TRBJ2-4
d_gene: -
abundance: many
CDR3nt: TGCAGTGCTAAGGGACGCTCATGGTACTTC
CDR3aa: CSAKGRSWYF